This passage covers 15 T cell receptor beta chains from one sample sequenced in a study of radiotherapy plus CTLA-4 blockade in lung cancer. Some clones are missing from TCRdb's copy, which holds only in-frame ones; the method was immunoSEQ multiplex PCR. The sample has around 26,000 clones; around 71% are singletons. The sample here was peripheral blood, taken from a patient treated with radiotherapy plus ipilimumab. Source of these receptors: a human donor with non-small cell lung cancer whose response to radiotherapy plus ipilimumab could not be evaluated.

This rearrangement joins TRBV11-2 to TRBJ2-1; TRBD1 agrees at 9 bases. Germline CDR1 reads SGHAT; CDR2 reads FQNNGV. This CDR3 contains 16 residues. Losses at the gene ends were 4 bases for V and 0 bases for J; bases not matched to a gene: 4. CDR3 sequence: CASSSGQGRSYNEQFF. The CDR3 DNA follows: TGTGCCAGCAGCTCTGGACAGGGGCGCTCCTACAATGAGCAGTTCTTC.

The rearrangement uses TRBV19 and TRBJ2-3, with a weak D call TRBD2 (5 bases). There are 14 residues in the CDR3. Looked up from germline, CDR1 is LNHDA and CDR2 is SQIVND (reference sequence). Trimming pared 6 bases from V and 0 bases from J, leaving 10 bases between. CDR3 DNA: TGTGCCAGTAGGTTTGAGGGCAGCACAGATACGCAGTATTTT. Protein product: CASRFEGSTDTQYF.

The chain joins TRBV28 to TRBJ1-2, with TRBD1 as a possible D gene (6 bases). This CDR3 is 18 amino acids long. Germline V gene lookup returns CDR1 MDHEN and CDR2 SYDVKM. V gave up 4 bases and J gave up 3 bases, with 24 bases separating them. The CDR3, as DNA: TGTGCCAGCAGTTCGCCGGGGGGTAGTCAGGGGCCATACTATGGCTACACCTTC. It specifies CASSSPGGSQGPYYGYTF.

The rearrangement links TRBV28 to TRBJ1-1; 7 bases map to TRBD1. The CDR3 totals 14 residues. Germline V gene lookup returns CDR1 MDHEN and CDR2 SYDVKM. The ends lost 6 bases at V and 3 bases at J; junction bases unmatched: 7. CDR3 nucleotide sequence: TGTGCCAGCAGATTTATAGACAGGGACACTGAAGCTTTCTTT. Translated, it gives CASRFIDRDTEAFF. Using reference TRBV28 and TRBJ1-1 for the parts outside the CDR3, the full variable domain is DVKVTQSSRYLVKRTGEKVFLECVQDMDHENMFWYRQDPGLGLRLIYFSYDVKMKEKGDIPEGYSVSREKKERFSLILESASTNQTSMYLCASRFIDRDTEAFFGQGTRLTVV.

This clone appeared a few times. Here the CDR3 DNA reads TGTGCCAGCTCACGGCAGGGGGGCGGCGATACGCAGTATTTT. Residues: CASSRQGGGDTQYF. This chain joins TRBV18 and TRBJ2-3, with a possible D match to TRBD1 (7 bases). Trimming took 4 bases from V and 6 from J, leaving 14 bases between them. The CDR3 has 14 amino acids. Germline CDR1 KGHSH, CDR2 LQKENI.

This clone appeared a single time. The V and J genes are TRBV29-1 and TRBJ2-2, with D uncertain. V was clipped by 3 bases and J by 7 bases, with 12 bases between them. CDR3 size: 13 residues. CDR1 and CDR2 from the germline V gene are SQVTM and ANQGSEA. DNA of the CDR3: TGCAGCGTTGAGACAAGTCGGAACGGGGAGCTGTTTTTT. Translating it yields CSVETSRNGELFF.

This clone appeared a single time. The rearrangement links TRBV5-1 to TRBJ1-1, with 7 bases fitting TRBD1. CDR3 size: 13 residues. The germline gives CDR1 SGHRS, CDR2 YFSETQ. V shed 7 bases and J 1 base; nucleotides not matched to a gene: 4. This chain's CDR3 is CASGYRGNTEAFF. The DNA of the CDR3 is TGCGCCAGCGGGTACAGGGGGAACACTGAAGCTTTCTTT.

The chain is built from TRBV19 and TRBJ1-5, with 8 bases that match TRBD1. V shed 3 bases, J shed 3 bases, and the junction held 7 bases outside the gene matches. The CDR3 runs 16 residues. CDR1 is LNHDA and CDR2 is SQIVND in the germline V gene (reference sequence). The CDR3 here is CASSIGTGRNNQPQHF. CDR3 DNA sequence: TGTGCCAGTAGTATCGGGACAGGAAGAAACAATCAGCCCCAGCATTTT. The complete variable domain, with remaining parts taken from reference TRBV19 and TRBJ1-5, reads DGGITQSPKYLFRKEGQNVTLSCEQNLNHDAMYWYRQDPGQGLRLIYYSQIVNDFQKGDIAEGYSVSREKKESFPLTVTSAQKNPTAFYLCASSIGTGRNNQPQHFGDGTRLSIL.

This clone occurred once. This chain links TRBV5-1 with TRBJ2-1, with 9 bases identical to TRBD1. Germline lookup yields CDR1 SGHRS and CDR2 YFSETQ. This CDR3 has 18 amino acids. With V trimmed by 4 bases and J by 1 base, 12 bases remained unmatched. The CDR3 loop reads CASSPRGGGQGSYNEQFF. CDR3 sequence (DNA): TGCGCCAGCAGCCCCCGAGGGGGGGGACAGGGATCCTACAATGAGCAGTTCTTC.

The V and J genes are TRBV5-4 and TRBJ2-7; 8 bases map to TRBD1. The CDR3 has 15 residues. Trimming took 4 bases from V and 6 from J; bases not matched to a gene: 12. Germline lookup yields CDR1 SGHNT and CDR2 YYREEE (reference sequence). The CDR3 protein is CASSPWGRGQGEQYF. CDR3 DNA: TGTGCCAGCAGCCCTTGGGGCAGGGGGCAAGGCGAGCAGTACTTC.

The chain links TRBV9 to TRBJ2-6; 7 bases are a match to TRBD2. The CDR3 totals 17 residues. The V segment lost 3 bases and the J segment 0 bases; nucleotides outside the gene matches: 6. Germline V lookup: CDR1 SGDLS, CDR2 YYNGEE. CDR3 in DNA: TGTGCCAGCAGCGCCGGACTAGTAGTCTCTGGGGCCAACGTCCTGACTTTC. It translates to CASSAGLVVSGANVLTF.

This chain uses TRBV15 with TRBJ2-5; possible D gene TRBD1, 7 bases. With 5 bases removed from V and 1 base from J, the gap between germline ends came to 26 bases. CDR1 and CDR2 (germline): LNHNV, YYDKDF (reference sequence). The CDR3 contains 19 residues. The CDR3 region is CATSGRRDSGSPGQETQYF. The DNA of the CDR3 is TGTGCCACCAGCGGTCGCCGGGACAGCGGGTCCCCAGGCCAAGAGACCCAGTACTTC. The whole variable domain, remainder taken from reference TRBV15 and TRBJ2-5, is DAMVIQNPRYQVTQFGKPVTLSCSQTLNHNVMYWYQQKSSQAPKLLFHYYDKDFNNEADTPDNFQSRRPNTSFCFLDIRSPGLGDTAMYLCATSGRRDSGSPGQETQYFGPGTRLLVL.

The chain has TRBV10-1 and TRBJ2-3; D is possibly TRBD2 (5 bases). CDR1 is WNHNN and CDR2 is SYGVQD in the germline V gene (reference sequence). V was shortened by 6 bases and J by 1 base, with 17 bases between the two germline ends. This CDR3 region has 16 residues. The CDR3 reads CASSGVWEKGTDTQYF. In DNA form, the CDR3 reads TGCGCCAGCAGCGGGGTGTGGGAGAAGGGCACAGATACGCAGTATTTT.

This chain connects TRBV4-2 to TRBJ2-3, with D tentatively TRBD2 (5 bases). V dropped 0 bases and J dropped 1 base, with 14 bases sitting between them. The germline V gene has CDR1 LGHNA and CDR2 YNFKEQ. This CDR3 contains 17 residues. DNA for the CDR3: TGTGCCAGCAGCCAAGAAGGCCGGGATTTAGGCACAGATACGCAGTATTTT. This sequence encodes CASSQEGRDLGTDTQYF.

This rearrangement joins TRBV5-5 to TRBJ1-2, with D tentatively TRBD1 (6 bases). Germline-derived CDR1 and CDR2 are SGHKS and YYEKEE (reference sequence). Trimming cost V 3 bases and J 5 bases, with 11 bases left between them. CDR3 length equals 13 residues. The CDR3, as DNA: TGTGCCAGCAGCTACGGACAGCCATATGGCTACACCTTC. Translating it yields CASSYGQPYGYTF.